Listed below are T cell receptor beta chains from one sample, sequenced in a study of early T cells in non-severe SARS-CoV-2 infection. TCRdb reprocessed the 5' RACE reads via MiXCR and lists one record per CDR3 protein. The data show 86,000 or so distinct CDR3 sequences, with 6% to 7% seen just once and less than 8% held by the top ten. Sequenced: whole blood. The receptor source for this set is an adult who was a healthcare worker with PCR-confirmed SARS-CoV-2 infection or an uninfected control (not recorded which). The CDR3 runs from the conserved cysteine through the conserved F or W. A D gene is named only where the DNA matches it firmly. Some rows have no size entry. The others give once, few or many, or a class for an expanded clone.

v_gene	d_gene	j_gene	abundance	CDR3aa	CDR3nt
TRBV12-3/TRBV12-4	TRBD1	TRBJ1-2	few	CASSSGTALYGYTF	TGTGCCAGCAGTTCCGGGACAGCGCTCTATGGCTACACCTTC
TRBV18	-	TRBJ1-4	many	CASSPLSPISNEKLFF	TGTGCCAGCTCACCTTTAAGCCCTATCTCTAATGAAAAACTGTTTTTT
TRBV20-1	-	TRBJ2-1	many	CSANGLRGANEQFF	TGCAGTGCTAATGGGCTTCGGGGTGCCAATGAGCAGTTCTTC
TRBV19	-	TRBJ1-5	few	CASSKGQEWFQPQHF	TGTGCCAGTAGTAAGGGTCAGGAGTGGTTTCAGCCCCAGCATTTT
TRBV9	-	TRBJ2-2	many	CASSTQGYTGELFF	TGTGCCAGCAGCACCCAGGGTTACACCGGGGAGCTGTTTTTT
TRBV29-1	TRBD1	TRBJ2-7	few	CSAQLGQDTYEQYF	TGCAGCGCCCAGCTCGGACAGGACACCTACGAGCAGTACTTC
TRBV4-1	-	TRBJ1-5	-	CASSQGRNQPQHF	TGCGCCAGCAGCCAAGGGCGCAATCAGCCCCAGCATTTT
TRBV7-2	TRBD2	TRBJ2-4	many	CASSPGTSGGTGIQYF	TGTGCCAGCAGCCCAGGGACTAGCGGGGGGACTGGCATTCAGTACTTC
TRBV7-9	TRBD1	TRBJ2-7	few	CASSPLNFYSGTEKNYEQYF	TGTGCCAGCAGCCCCCTCAACTTTTATTCCGGGACAGAGAAAAACTACGAGCAGTACTTC
TRBV7-8	-	TRBJ2-7	many	CASSQTTYEQYF	TGTGCCAGCAGCCAGACCACCTACGAGCAGTACTTC
TRBV12-5	-	TRBJ1-1	-	CASGIELNTEAFF	TGTGCTAGTGGTATTGAGCTGAACACTGAAGCTTTCTTT
TRBV10-3	TRBD1	TRBJ2-1	few	CAISLGQGAHNEQFF	TGTGCCATCAGCCTGGGACAGGGGGCGCACAATGAGCAGTTCTTC
TRBV13	-	TRBJ2-7	many	CASSVARDEQYF	TGTGCCAGCAGCGTGGCCAGGGACGAGCAGTACTTC
TRBV10-2	-	TRBJ2-1	many	CASSETHYNEQFF	TGCGCCAGCAGTGAGACGCACTACAATGAGCAGTTCTTC
TRBV28	-	TRBJ2-7	few	CASSFRARYEQYF	TGTGCCAGCAGTTTTAGGGCTAGATACGAGCAGTACTTC
TRBV7-2	TRBD2	TRBJ2-1	few	CASSSTTPGLVLNEQFF	TGTGCCAGCAGCTCCACGACGCCGGGACTAGTCCTCAATGAGCAGTTCTTC
TRBV14	-	TRBJ1-2	-	CASSQVESGYTF	TGTGCCAGCAGCCAAGTGGAGAGTGGCTACACCTTC
TRBV28	-	TRBJ1-6	many	CASKPLDKSASPLHF	TGTGCCAGCAAACCGTTAGACAAGAGTGCTTCACCCCTCCACTTT
TRBV4-3	TRBD1	TRBJ2-7	-	CASSPSGQGVHEQYF	TGCGCCAGCAGCCCATCGGGGCAGGGGGTCCACGAGCAGTACTTC
TRBV7-6	-	TRBJ2-1	many	CASSWGMDEQFF	TGTGCCAGCAGCTGGGGGATGGATGAGCAGTTCTTC
TRBV7-2	-	TRBJ2-1	-	CASSLSPGPAYNEQFF	TGTGCCAGCAGCTTAAGTCCCGGGCCTGCCTACAATGAGCAGTTCTTC
TRBV5-5	-	TRBJ1-3	few	CASSLGYGDSGNTIYF	TGTGCCAGCAGCTTGGGATATGGGGACTCTGGAAACACCATATATTTT
TRBV28	-	TRBJ1-2	many	CASFLGRDHGYTF	TGTGCCAGCTTTTTGGGCAGGGACCATGGCTACACCTTC
TRBV4-2	-	TRBJ2-5	few	CASSQDAGLKTQYF	TGTGCCAGCAGCCAAGATGCGGGGTTAAAGACCCAGTACTTC
TRBV6-5	-	TRBJ1-1	few	CASRTMEGRQNTEAFF	TGTGCCAGCAGAACCATGGAGGGGCGGCAGAACACTGAAGCTTTCTTT
TRBV10-3	-	TRBJ2-3	-	CAISEEFSTDTQYF	TGTGCCATCAGTGAGGAATTTAGCACAGATACGCAGTATTTT
TRBV13	-	TRBJ1-4	few	CASSSRDRVPNEKLFF	TGTGCCAGCAGCTCCCGGGACCGGGTGCCTAATGAAAAACTGTTTTTT
TRBV19	-	TRBJ1-4	few	CASNQNLPEKLFF	TGTGCCAGTAATCAGAACCTACCGGAAAAACTGTTTTTT
TRBV6-1	TRBD1	TRBJ1-1	-	CASSSQGALNTEAFF	TGTGCCAGCAGTTCACAGGGGGCCTTGAACACTGAAGCTTTCTTT
TRBV5-1	TRBD1	TRBJ1-4	many	CASSTQYRGRTNEKLFF	TGCGCCAGCAGCACCCAATACAGGGGACGCACTAATGAAAAACTGTTTTTT
TRBV6-2/TRBV6-3	-	TRBJ2-4	few	CASSYRAGNVNIQYF	TGTGCCAGCAGTTACCGGGCTGGGAACGTGAACATTCAGTACTTC
TRBV21-1	-	TRBJ2-7	many	CASSQTGVAYEQYF	TGTGCCAGCAGCCAGACAGGGGTTGCCTACGAGCAGTACTTC
TRBV11-2	-	TRBJ2-5	many	CASSLASNPQETQYF	TGTGCCAGCAGCTTAGCTAGTAACCCCCAAGAGACCCAGTACTTC
TRBV24-1	TRBD2	TRBJ2-3	-	CATSQTSGSTDTQYF	TGTGCCACCAGCCAGACTAGCGGGAGCACAGATACGCAGTATTTT
TRBV6-2/TRBV6-3	-	TRBJ1-1	-	CASSYGVQDLNTEAFF	TGTGCCAGCAGTTACGGGGTGCAGGACCTTAACACTGAAGCTTTCTTT
TRBV4-1	-	TRBJ1-5	few	CASSQEAGGNQPQHF	TGCGCCAGCAGCCAAGAGGCAGGGGGCAATCAGCCCCAGCATTTT
TRBV12-3/TRBV12-4	TRBD1	TRBJ1-3	few	CASRRQGSGNTIYF	TGTGCCAGCAGAAGACAGGGCTCTGGAAACACCATATATTTT
TRBV20-1	-	TRBJ2-7	few	CSAAGFSSYEQYF	TGCAGTGCGGCAGGGTTCAGCTCCTACGAGCAGTACTTC
TRBV6-5	TRBD2	TRBJ2-5	-	CASSRTSGEGTKTQYF	TGTGCCAGCAGTCGGACTAGCGGGGAGGGTACGAAGACCCAGTACTTC
TRBV4-3	TRBD1	TRBJ2-7	many	CASSQDNRGYEQYF	TGCGCCAGCAGCCAAGATAACAGGGGGTACGAGCAGTACTTC
TRBV6-5	TRBD1	TRBJ2-7	few	CASSYAGGRVAEQYF	TGTGCCAGCAGTTACGCAGGGGGCAGGGTAGCCGAGCAGTACTTC
TRBV5-6	TRBD2	TRBJ2-1	many	CASSLPAGGGQFF	TGTGCCAGCAGCCTACCAGCGGGAGGAGGGCAGTTCTTC
TRBV7-2	-	TRBJ2-3	-	CASSLGTSTDTQYF	TGTGCCAGCAGCTTAGGGACTAGCACAGATACGCAGTATTTT
TRBV29-1	TRBD1	TRBJ1-1	many	CSVEADRENTEAFF	TGCAGCGTTGAGGCGGACAGGGAAAACACTGAAGCTTTCTTT
TRBV5-1	TRBD1	TRBJ1-3	-	CASSLDGQGVNTIYF	TGCGCCAGCAGCTTGGACGGACAGGGGGTAAACACCATATATTTT
TRBV12-3/TRBV12-4	TRBD1	TRBJ2-5	many	CASSLGQGAFETQYF	TGTGCCAGCAGTTTAGGGCAGGGGGCGTTCGAGACCCAGTACTTC
TRBV7-2	-	TRBJ2-5	-	CASSLAGPGETQYF	TGTGCCAGCAGCTTAGCGGGCCCTGGGGAGACCCAGTACTTC
TRBV7-9	TRBD1	TRBJ2-5	-	CASSRTRGQETQYF	TGTGCCAGCAGTCGAACCAGGGGGCAAGAGACCCAGTACTTC
TRBV18	-	TRBJ2-2	few	CASSPGPGELFF	TGTGCCAGCTCACCCGGGCCCGGGGAGCTGTTTTTT
TRBV5-1	-	TRBJ1-4	few	CASTTDGANEKLFF	TGCGCCAGCACCACGGACGGGGCTAATGAAAAACTGTTTTTT
TRBV7-8	TRBD2	TRBJ2-3	many	CASSLEAGGTDTQYF	TGTGCCAGCAGCTTAGAGGCGGGAGGCACAGATACGCAGTATTTT
TRBV5-4	-	TRBJ1-1	many	CASSLSLLTPEAFF	TGTGCCAGCAGCTTGTCGCTCTTAACCCCTGAAGCTTTCTTT
TRBV7-7	TRBD2	TRBJ2-5	many	CASSPWTSGGTQYF	TGTGCCAGCAGCCCCTGGACTAGCGGGGGGACCCAGTACTTC
TRBV25-1	-	TRBJ1-6	many	CASSDPGDPWNSPLHF	TGTGCCAGCAGTGATCCCGGCGATCCTTGGAATTCACCCCTCCACTTT
TRBV20-1	TRBD2	TRBJ2-5	many	CSATGRTSGQETQYF	TGCAGTGCTACCGGGAGGACTAGCGGGCAAGAGACCCAGTACTTC
TRBV25-1	TRBD2	TRBJ2-1	many	CASSRLAESSYNEQFF	TGTGCCAGCAGTAGACTAGCGGAAAGCTCCTACAATGAGCAGTTCTTC
TRBV7-2	-	TRBJ1-5	many	CASSSTGFQPQHF	TGTGCCAGCAGCTCGACAGGTTTCCAGCCCCAGCATTTT
TRBV5-1	-	TRBJ2-2	-	CASSLEGGGTGELFF	TGCGCCAGCAGCTTGGAAGGGGGAGGTACCGGGGAGCTGTTTTTT
TRBV12-3/TRBV12-4	TRBD2	TRBJ2-3	once	CASSSPTSGDTDTQYF	TGTGCCAGCAGTTCTCCGACTAGCGGGGACACAGATACGCAGTATTTT
TRBV5-1	-	TRBJ1-2	many	CASSLSDRHSYGYTF	TGCGCCAGCAGCCTCTCCGACCGGCACAGCTATGGCTACACCTTC